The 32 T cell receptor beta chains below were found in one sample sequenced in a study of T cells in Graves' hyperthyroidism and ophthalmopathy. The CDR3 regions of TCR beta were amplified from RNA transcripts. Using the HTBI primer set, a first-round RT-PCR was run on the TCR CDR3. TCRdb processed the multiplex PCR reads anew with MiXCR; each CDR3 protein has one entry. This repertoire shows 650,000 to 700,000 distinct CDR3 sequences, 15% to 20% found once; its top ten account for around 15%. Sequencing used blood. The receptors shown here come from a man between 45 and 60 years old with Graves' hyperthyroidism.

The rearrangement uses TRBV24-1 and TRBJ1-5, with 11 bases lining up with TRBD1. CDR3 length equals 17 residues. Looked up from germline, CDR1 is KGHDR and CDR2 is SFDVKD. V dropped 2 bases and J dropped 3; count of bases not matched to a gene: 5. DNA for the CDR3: TGTGCCACCAGTGATTACCTGGGACAGGGGGTCAATCAGCCCCAGCATTTT. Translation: CATSDYLGQGVNQPQHF.

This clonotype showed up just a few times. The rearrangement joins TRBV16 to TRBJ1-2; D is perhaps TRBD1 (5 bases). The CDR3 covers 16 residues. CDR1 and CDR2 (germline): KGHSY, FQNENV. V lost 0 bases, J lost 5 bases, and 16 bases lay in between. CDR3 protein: CASSQSAEQDGYGYTF. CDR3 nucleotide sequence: TGTGCCAGCAGCCAATCGGCAGAACAGGATGGGTATGGCTACACCTTC.

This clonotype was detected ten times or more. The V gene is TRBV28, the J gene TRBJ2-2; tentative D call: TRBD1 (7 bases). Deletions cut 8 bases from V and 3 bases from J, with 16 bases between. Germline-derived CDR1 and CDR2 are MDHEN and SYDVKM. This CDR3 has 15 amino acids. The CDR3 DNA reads TGTGCCAGCGTGGGGGGACAGATCTACACCGGGGAGCTGTTTTTT. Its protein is CASVGGQIYTGELFF.

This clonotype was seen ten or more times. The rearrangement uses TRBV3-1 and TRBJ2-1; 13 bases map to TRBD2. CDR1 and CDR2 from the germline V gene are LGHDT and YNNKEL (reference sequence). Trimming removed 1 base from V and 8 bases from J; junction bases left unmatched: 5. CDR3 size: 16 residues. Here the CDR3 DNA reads TGTGCCAGCAGCCAAGGGACTAGCGGGAGTCCCGATGAGCAGTTCTTC. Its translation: CASSQGTSGSPDEQFF.

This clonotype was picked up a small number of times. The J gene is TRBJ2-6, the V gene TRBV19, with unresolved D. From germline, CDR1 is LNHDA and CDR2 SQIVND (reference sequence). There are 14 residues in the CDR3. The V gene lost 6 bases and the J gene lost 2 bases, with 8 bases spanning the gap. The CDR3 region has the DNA TGTGCCAGTAGCCCTGGGGCTGGGGCCAACGTCCTGACTTTC. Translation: CASSPGAGANVLTF.

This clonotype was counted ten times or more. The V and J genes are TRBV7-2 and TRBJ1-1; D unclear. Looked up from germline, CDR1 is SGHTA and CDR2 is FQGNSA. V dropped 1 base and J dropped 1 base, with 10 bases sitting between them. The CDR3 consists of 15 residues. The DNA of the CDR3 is TGTGCCAGCAGCTTAGTCGCCAGAGCGAACACTGAAGCTTTCTTT. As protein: CASSLVARANTEAFF.

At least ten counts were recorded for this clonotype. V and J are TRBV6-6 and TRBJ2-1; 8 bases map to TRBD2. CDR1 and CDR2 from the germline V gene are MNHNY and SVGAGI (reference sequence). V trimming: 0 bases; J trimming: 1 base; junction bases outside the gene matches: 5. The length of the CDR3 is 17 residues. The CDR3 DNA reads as TGTGCCAGCAGTTACTCGAGCCCTAGCGGGTCCTACAATGAGCAGTTCTTC. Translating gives CASSYSSPSGSYNEQFF.

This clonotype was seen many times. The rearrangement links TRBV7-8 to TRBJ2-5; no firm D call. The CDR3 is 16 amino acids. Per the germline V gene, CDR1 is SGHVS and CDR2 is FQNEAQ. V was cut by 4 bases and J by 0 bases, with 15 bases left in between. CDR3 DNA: TGTGCCAGCAGCTCCACCCTCTCACCGTACCAAGAGACCCAGTACTTC. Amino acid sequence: CASSSTLSPYQETQYF.

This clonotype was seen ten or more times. CDR3 in amino acids: CASGIREGHYEQYF. The CDR3 DNA reads TGTGCCAGTGGAATCCGGGAGGGCCACTACGAGCAGTACTTC. The chain joins TRBV19 to TRBJ2-7, with 8 nucleotides matching TRBD2. Germline trimming cut 8 bases from V and 3 bases from J; bases unmatched to any gene: 9. Germline V CDR1 and CDR2: LNHDA, SQIVND (reference sequence). The CDR3 runs 14 residues.

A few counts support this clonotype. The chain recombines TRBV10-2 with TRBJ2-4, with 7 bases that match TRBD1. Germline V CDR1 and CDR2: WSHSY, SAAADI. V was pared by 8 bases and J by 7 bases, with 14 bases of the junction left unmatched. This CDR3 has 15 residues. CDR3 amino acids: CASGKGGPGTNIQYF. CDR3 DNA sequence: TGCGCCAGCGGAAAAGGGGGCCCGGGCACGAACATTCAGTACTTC.

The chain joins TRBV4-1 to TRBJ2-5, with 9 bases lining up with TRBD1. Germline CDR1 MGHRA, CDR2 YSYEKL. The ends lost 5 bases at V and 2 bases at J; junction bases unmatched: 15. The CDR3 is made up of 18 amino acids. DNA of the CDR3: TGCGCCAGCAGCGGACAGAGGGGACAGGGTCCACTACAAGAGACCCAGTACTTC. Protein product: CASSGQRGQGPLQETQYF.

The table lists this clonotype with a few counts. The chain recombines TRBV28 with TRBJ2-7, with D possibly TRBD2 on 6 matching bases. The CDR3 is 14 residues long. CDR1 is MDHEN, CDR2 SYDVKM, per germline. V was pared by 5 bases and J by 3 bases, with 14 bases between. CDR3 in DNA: TGTGCCAGCAGTGTACTAGCTGAAAACTACGAGCAGTACTTC. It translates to CASSVLAENYEQYF.

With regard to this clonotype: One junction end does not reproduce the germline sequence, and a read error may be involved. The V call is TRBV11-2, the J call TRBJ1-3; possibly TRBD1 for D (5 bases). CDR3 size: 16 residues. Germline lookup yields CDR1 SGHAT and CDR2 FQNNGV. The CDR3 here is CASSSWDRMNGNTVYF. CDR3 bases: TGTGCCAGCAGCTCCTGGGACCGCATGAATGGAAACACCGTATATTTT. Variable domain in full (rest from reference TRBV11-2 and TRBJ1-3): EAGVAQSPRYKIIEKRQSVAFWCNPISGHATLYWYQQILGQGPKLLIQFQNNGVVDDSQLPKDRFSAERLKGVDSTLKIQPAKLEDSAVYLCASSSWDRMNGNTVYFGEGSWLTVV.

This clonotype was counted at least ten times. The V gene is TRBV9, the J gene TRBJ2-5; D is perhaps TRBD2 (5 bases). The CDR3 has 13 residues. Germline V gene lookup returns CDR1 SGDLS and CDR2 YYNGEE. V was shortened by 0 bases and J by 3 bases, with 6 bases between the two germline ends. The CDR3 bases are TGTGCCAGCAGCGTAGGGCGGGAAGAGACCCAGTACTTC. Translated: CASSVGREETQYF.

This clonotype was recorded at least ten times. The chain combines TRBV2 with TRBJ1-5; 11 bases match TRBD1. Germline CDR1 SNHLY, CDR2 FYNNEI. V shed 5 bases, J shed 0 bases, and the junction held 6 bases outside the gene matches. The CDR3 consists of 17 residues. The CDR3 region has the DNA TGTGCCAGCAGTCGTACGGGACAGGGGGGTAGCAATCAGCCCCAGCATTTT. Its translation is CASSRTGQGGSNQPQHF.

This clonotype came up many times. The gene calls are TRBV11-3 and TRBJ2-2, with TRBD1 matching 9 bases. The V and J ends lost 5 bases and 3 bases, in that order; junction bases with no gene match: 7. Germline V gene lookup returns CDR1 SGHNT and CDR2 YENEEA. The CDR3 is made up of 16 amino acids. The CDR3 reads CASSLRDRAYTGELFF. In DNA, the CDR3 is TGTGCCAGCAGCCTCCGGGACAGGGCTTACACCGGGGAGCTGTTTTTT.

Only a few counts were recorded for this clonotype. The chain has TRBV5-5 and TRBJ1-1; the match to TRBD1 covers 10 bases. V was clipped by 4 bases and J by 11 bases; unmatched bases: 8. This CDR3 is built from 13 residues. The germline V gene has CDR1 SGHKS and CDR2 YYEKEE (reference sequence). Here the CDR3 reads CASSPGTGAAAFF. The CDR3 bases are TGTGCCAGCAGCCCCGGGACAGGGGCCGCGGCTTTCTTT. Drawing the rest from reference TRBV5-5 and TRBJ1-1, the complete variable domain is DAGVTQSPTHLIKTRGQQVTLRCSPISGHKSVSWYQQVLGQGPQFIFQYYEKEERGRGNFPDRFSARQFPNYSSELNVNALLLGDSALYLCASSPGTGAAAFFGQGTRLTVV.

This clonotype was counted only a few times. The CDR3, as DNA: TGTGCCAGCACATTGGCAAGGATCACAGATACGCAGTATTTT. Its translation is CASTLARITDTQYF. J is TRBJ2-3 and V is TRBV12-3 or TRBV12-4; D call uncertain. V lost 7 bases and J 2 bases, leaving 13 bases between the germline ends. The length of the CDR3 is 14 residues.

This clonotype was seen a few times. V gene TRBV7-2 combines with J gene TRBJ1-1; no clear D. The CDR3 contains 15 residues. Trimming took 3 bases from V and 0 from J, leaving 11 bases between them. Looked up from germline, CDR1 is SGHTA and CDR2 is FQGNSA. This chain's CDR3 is CASSFSRDLNTEAFF. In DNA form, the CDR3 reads TGTGCCAGCAGCTTTAGTCGAGATTTGAACACTGAAGCTTTCTTT.

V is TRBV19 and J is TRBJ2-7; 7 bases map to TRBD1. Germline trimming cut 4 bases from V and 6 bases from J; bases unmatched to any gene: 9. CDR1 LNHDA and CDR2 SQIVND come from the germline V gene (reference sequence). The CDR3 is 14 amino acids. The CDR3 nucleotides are TGTGCCAGTAGTACCGTCAAGACAGGGACCGAGCAGTACTTC. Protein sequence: CASSTVKTGTEQYF.

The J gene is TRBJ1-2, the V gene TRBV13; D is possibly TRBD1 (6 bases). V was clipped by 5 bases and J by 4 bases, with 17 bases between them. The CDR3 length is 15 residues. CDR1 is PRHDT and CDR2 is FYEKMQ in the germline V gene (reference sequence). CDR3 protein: CASSANPQGFYGYTF. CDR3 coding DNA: TGTGCCAGCAGCGCGAACCCGCAGGGGTTCTATGGCTACACCTTC.

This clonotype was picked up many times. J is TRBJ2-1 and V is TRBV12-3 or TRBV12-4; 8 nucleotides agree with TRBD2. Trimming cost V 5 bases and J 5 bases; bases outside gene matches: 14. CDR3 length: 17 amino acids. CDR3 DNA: TGTGCCAGCAGTCTCTATAGCGGGATGTTATCTCACAATGAGCAGTTCTTC. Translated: CASSLYSGMLSHNEQFF.

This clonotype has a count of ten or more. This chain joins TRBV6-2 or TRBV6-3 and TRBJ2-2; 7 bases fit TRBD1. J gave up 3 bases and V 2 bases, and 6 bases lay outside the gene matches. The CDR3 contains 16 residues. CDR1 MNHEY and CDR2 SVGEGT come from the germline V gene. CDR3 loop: CASSYTDRSDTGELFF. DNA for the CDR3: TGTGCCAGCAGTTACACGGACAGGTCGGACACCGGGGAGCTGTTTTTT.

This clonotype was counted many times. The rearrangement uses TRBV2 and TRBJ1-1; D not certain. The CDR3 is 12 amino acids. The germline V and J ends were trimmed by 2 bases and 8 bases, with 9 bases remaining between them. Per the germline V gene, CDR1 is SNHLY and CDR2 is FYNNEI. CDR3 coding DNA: TGTGCCAGCAGTGAAAATACAGCCGAAGCTTTCTTT. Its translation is CASSENTAEAFF.

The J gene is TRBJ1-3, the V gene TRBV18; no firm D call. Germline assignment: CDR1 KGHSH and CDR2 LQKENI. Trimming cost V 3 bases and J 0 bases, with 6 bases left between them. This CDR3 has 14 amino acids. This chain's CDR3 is CASSPKDSGNTIYF. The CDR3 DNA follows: TGTGCCAGCTCACCCAAAGACTCTGGAAACACCATATATTTT. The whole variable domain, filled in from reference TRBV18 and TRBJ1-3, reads NAGVMQNPRHLVRRRGQEARLRCSPMKGHSHVYWYRQLPEEGLKFMVYLQKENIIDESGMPKERFSAEFPKEGPSILRIQQVVRGDSAAYFCASSPKDSGNTIYFGEGSWLTVV.

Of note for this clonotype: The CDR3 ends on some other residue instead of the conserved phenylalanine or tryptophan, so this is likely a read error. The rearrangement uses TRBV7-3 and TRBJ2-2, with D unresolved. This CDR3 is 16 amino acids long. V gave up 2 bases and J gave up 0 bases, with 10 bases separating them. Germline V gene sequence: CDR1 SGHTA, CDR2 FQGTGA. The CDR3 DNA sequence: TGTGCCAGCAGCTTAGGGTCGGGCGCGAACACCGGGGAGCTGTTTCTT. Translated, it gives CASSLGSGANTGELFL.

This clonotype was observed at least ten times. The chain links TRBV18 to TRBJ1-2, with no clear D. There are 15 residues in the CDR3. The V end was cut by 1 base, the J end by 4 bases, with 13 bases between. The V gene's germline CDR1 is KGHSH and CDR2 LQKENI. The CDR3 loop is CASSPRNQQTYGYTF. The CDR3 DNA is TGTGCCAGCTCACCACGTAACCAACAGACCTATGGCTACACCTTC. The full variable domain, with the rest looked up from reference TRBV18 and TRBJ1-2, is NAGVMQNPRHLVRRRGQEARLRCSPMKGHSHVYWYRQLPEEGLKFMVYLQKENIIDESGMPKERFSAEFPKEGPSILRIQQVVRGDSAAYFCASSPRNQQTYGYTFGSGTRLTVV.

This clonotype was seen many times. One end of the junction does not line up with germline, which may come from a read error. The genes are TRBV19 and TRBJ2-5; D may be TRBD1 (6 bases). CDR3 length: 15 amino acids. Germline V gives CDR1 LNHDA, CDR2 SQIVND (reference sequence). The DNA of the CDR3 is TGTGCCAGTAGTACCTCCTACAGGGACCAAGAGACCCGGTACTTC. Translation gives CASSTSYRDQETRYF.

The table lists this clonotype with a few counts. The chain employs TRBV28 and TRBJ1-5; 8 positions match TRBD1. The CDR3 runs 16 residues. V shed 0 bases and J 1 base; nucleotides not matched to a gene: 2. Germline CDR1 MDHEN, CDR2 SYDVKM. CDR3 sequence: CASSLWAGGSNQPQHF. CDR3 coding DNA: TGTGCCAGCAGTTTATGGGCAGGGGGCAGCAATCAGCCCCAGCATTTT.

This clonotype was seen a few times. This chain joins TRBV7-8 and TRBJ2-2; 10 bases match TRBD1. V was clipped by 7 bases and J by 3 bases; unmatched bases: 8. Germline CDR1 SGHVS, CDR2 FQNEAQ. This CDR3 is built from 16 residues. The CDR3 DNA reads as TGTGCCAGCACCAGGACAGGGGGTCGTGACACCGGGGAGCTGTTTTTT. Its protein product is CASTRTGGRDTGELFF.

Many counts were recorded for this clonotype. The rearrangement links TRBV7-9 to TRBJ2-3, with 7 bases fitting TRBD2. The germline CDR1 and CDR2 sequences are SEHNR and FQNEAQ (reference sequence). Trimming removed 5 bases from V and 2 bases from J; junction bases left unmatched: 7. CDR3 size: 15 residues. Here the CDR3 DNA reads TGTGCCAGCAGCGCACAAAGCGGGATCACAGATACGCAGTATTTT. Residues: CASSAQSGITDTQYF.

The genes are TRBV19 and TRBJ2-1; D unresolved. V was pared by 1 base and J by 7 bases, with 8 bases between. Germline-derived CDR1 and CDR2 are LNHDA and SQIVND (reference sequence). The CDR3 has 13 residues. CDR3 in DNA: TGTGCCAGTAGTATAGCGCTGAATAATGAGCAGTTCTTC. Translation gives CASSIALNNEQFF.